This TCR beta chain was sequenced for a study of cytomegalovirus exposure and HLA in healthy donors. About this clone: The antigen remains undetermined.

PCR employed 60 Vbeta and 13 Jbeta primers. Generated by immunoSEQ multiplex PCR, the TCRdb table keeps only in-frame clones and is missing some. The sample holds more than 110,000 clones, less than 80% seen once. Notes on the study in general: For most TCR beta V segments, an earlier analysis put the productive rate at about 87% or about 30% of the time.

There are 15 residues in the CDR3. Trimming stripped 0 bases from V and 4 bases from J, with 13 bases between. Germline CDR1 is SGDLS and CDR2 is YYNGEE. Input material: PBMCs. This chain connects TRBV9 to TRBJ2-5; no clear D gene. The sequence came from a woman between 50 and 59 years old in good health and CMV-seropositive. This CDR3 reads CASSVEAGHGETQYF. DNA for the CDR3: TGTGCCAGCAGCGTAGAGGCAGGCCATGGAGAGACCCAGTACTTC. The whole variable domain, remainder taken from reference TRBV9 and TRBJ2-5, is DSGVTQTPKHLITATGQRVTLRCSPRSGDLSVYWYQQSLDQGLQFLIQYYNGEERAKGNILERFSAQQFPDLHSELNLSSLELGDSALYFCASSVEAGHGETQYFGPGTRLLVL.